Listed below are T cell receptor beta chains from one sample, sequenced in a study of metastatic and nonmetastatic thyroid tumors. With MiXCR, TCRdb reprocessed the PCR reads. The sample contains 20,000 or so clones, roughly 23% of which appear only once. The sequenced material came from blood. The receptors were gathered from a male donor with papillary thyroid cancer or a benign thyroid nodule (not recorded which). Some clones in this sample may be carry-over from other donors' samples. Each CDR3 is given with its conserved first and last residue. Each record gives: J gene, D gene, clone size, V gene, CDR3 protein, CDR3 DNA. The D gene is left open where the match is weak. Not all rows give a size; the values are once, few, many and, for expanded clones, a class.

j_call: TRBJ2-1
d_call: -
clone_size: many
v_call: TRBV29-1
cdr3_aa: CSVGFGLARGNEQFF
cdr3_nt: TGCAGCGTTGGGTTCGGGCTCGCGAGGGGCAATGAGCAGTTCTTC

j_call: TRBJ1-6
d_call: -
clone_size: many
v_call: TRBV6-1
cdr3_aa: CASSGTTYYNSPLHF
cdr3_nt: TGTGCCAGCAGTGGGACTACCTACTATAATTCACCCCTCCACTTT

j_call: TRBJ2-7
d_call: -
clone_size: many
v_call: TRBV20-1
cdr3_aa: CSAATPTGYEQYF
cdr3_nt: TGCAGTGCTGCAACACCGACGGGTTACGAGCAGTACTTC

j_call: TRBJ2-7
d_call: TRBD2
clone_size: -
v_call: TRBV6-1
cdr3_aa: CASSLAGTSDYEHYF
cdr3_nt: TGTGCCAGCAGTCTGGCCGGTACTAGCGACTACGAGCACTACTTC

j_call: TRBJ2-6
d_call: -
clone_size: many
v_call: TRBV7-3
cdr3_aa: CASSLNPPSGANVLTF
cdr3_nt: TGTGCCAGCAGCTTAAATCCCCCTTCTGGGGCCAACGTCCTGACTTTC

j_call: TRBJ2-5
d_call: -
clone_size: many
v_call: TRBV7-8
cdr3_aa: CASTPDREDSQETQYF
cdr3_nt: TGTGCCAGCACCCCCGATCGCGAGGACAGCCAAGAGACCCAGTACTTC

j_call: TRBJ2-7
d_call: -
clone_size: medium-sized
v_call: TRBV6-6
cdr3_aa: CASSYSIPRALPGGEQYF
cdr3_nt: TGTGCCAGCAGTTACTCGATTCCGAGGGCTCTTCCTGGTGGAGAGCAGTACTTC

j_call: TRBJ1-5
d_call: -
clone_size: many
v_call: TRBV10-2
cdr3_aa: CASSQWGFQPQHF
cdr3_nt: TGCGCCAGCAGCCAGTGGGGATTTCAGCCCCAGCATTTT

j_call: TRBJ1-2
d_call: TRBD1
clone_size: many
v_call: TRBV6-1
cdr3_aa: CASSLAGGNYGYTF
cdr3_nt: TGTGCCAGCAGTTTGGCAGGGGGAAACTATGGCTACACCTTC

j_call: TRBJ2-7
d_call: -
clone_size: -
v_call: TRBV6-1
cdr3_aa: CASSGNYEQYF
cdr3_nt: TGTGCCAGCAGTGGAAATTACGAGCAGTACTTC

j_call: TRBJ2-5
d_call: -
clone_size: many
v_call: TRBV6-2/TRBV6-3
cdr3_aa: CASSYPAEVDREGQYF
cdr3_nt: TGTGCCAGCAGCTACCCTGCGGAGGTCGACAGAGAGGGCCAGTACTTC

j_call: TRBJ1-2
d_call: TRBD1
clone_size: -
v_call: TRBV20-1
cdr3_aa: CSWDTTGGEYGHTF
cdr3_nt: TGCAGTTGGGACACGACAGGGGGAGAATATGGCCACACCTTC

j_call: TRBJ2-7
d_call: -
clone_size: many
v_call: TRBV5-6
cdr3_aa: CASKNREFEQYF
cdr3_nt: TGTGCCAGCAAGAACAGGGAATTCGAGCAGTACTTC

j_call: TRBJ1-4
d_call: -
clone_size: many
v_call: TRBV19
cdr3_aa: CASSRKTRATNEKLFF
cdr3_nt: TGTGCCAGTAGTAGAAAGACACGTGCAACTAATGAAAAACTGTTTTTT

j_call: TRBJ1-1
d_call: -
clone_size: -
v_call: TRBV7-9
cdr3_aa: CASSPHNTEAFF
cdr3_nt: TGTGCCAGCAGCCCGCACAACACTGAAGCTTTCTTT

j_call: TRBJ1-2
d_call: TRBD1
clone_size: many
v_call: TRBV6-5
cdr3_aa: CASRKQGAKQSSNYGYTF
cdr3_nt: TGTGCCAGCAGAAAACAGGGGGCAAAACAATCATCAAACTATGGCTACACCTTC